The TCR beta chain under discussion was sequenced for a study of CD8 T cells in ankylosing spondylitis (dated by TCRdb to 2015 to 2018). A note on the overall study: T cell receptor beta repertoires were profiled in healthy donors and ankylosing spondylitis patients so that disease-linked TCR variants could be found. Peripheral blood was sampled, and synovial fluid was additionally collected from ankylosing spondylitis patients. In total, the full study cohort was made up of approximately 99 healthy donors and some 26 ankylosing spondylitis patients. Overall results and qualifications from the work: The disease-linked clones showed a CD8+ phenotype and occurred at relatively low frequencies in peripheral blood. The disease-linked clones were reported to be significantly enriched in matched synovial fluid samples from ankylosing spondylitis patients. Some motif variants were previously reported in synovial fluid and blood of reactive arthritis patients, suggesting common disease-initiation mechanisms. Blood from ankylosing spondylitis patients appeared to be characterized by a TCR beta motif made up of under ten highly homologous amino acid variants.

For this clonotype: Which antigen it targets is not known. Per-nucleotide qualities are absent, and no much larger clonotype sits a single base away.

Instrument on record: Illumina HiSeq 2500. TCR beta libraries were prepared by quantitative 5'-RACE with molecular barcodes. Processing in the source paper ran as follows. To identify disease-linked TCR variants, a new computational method was used, one built on a probabilistic model of VDJ rearrangement. TCRdb reprocessing: public reads trimmed at Q25 with fastp, clones called with MiXCR, in-frame beta chains kept. Rows matching on CDR3 protein sequence are summarized as one entry with the most common DNA and genes. These V and J calls derive from TCRdb rather than the authors' analysis. The sample table contains some 840,000 distinct CDR3 sequences; only one count was recorded for 10% to 15% of them. The top ten clonotypes cover about 0.49% of the sample. Trimming leaves V shorter by 4 bases and J shorter by 12 bases, with the junction holding 9 bases beyond the gene matches. From cysteine to phenylalanine, the CDR3 is 15 amino acids long. Just CDR3 DNA is preserved here, 45 bases in frame from base 1. Looking up the germline V gene yields CDR1 MGHRA and CDR2 YSYEKL.

Sequenced: blood, either unsorted or a sorted T cell fraction (not recorded which). Recombination joined TRBV4-1 with TRBJ2-1; the junction holds 13 bases that match TRBD2. This receptor was obtained from a male donor with ankylosing spondylitis. The DNA reads as follows: TGCGCCAGCAGCCGACAGGGACTAGCGGGAACCGGGCAGTTCTTC. The resulting protein is CASSRQGLAGTGQFF.